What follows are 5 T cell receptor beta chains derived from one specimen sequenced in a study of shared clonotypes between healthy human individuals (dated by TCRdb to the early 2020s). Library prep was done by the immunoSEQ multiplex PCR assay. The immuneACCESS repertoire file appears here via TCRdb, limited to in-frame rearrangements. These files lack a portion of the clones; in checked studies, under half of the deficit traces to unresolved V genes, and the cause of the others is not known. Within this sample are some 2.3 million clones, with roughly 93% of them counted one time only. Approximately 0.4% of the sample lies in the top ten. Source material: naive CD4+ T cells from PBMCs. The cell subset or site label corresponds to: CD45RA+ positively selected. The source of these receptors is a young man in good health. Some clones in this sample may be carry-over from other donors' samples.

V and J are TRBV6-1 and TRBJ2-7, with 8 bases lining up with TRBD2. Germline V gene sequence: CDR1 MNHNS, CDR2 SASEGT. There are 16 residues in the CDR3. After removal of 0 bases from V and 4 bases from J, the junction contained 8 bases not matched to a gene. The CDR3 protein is CASSEALRGGGYEQYF. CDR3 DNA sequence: TGTGCCAGCAGTGAAGCGCTTCGGGGGGGCGGTTACGAGCAGTACTTC.

This chain's CDR3 is CASSWAGSSYEQYF. The CDR3 bases are TGTGCCAGCAGTTGGGCCGGGAGCTCCTACGAGCAGTACTTC. The chain carries TRBV28 and TRBJ2-7; a possible D gene is TRBD2 (6 bases). CDR1 is MDHEN and CDR2 is SYDVKM in the germline V gene. The V gene lost 4 bases and the J gene lost 0 bases, with 10 bases spanning the gap. The CDR3 has 14 residues.

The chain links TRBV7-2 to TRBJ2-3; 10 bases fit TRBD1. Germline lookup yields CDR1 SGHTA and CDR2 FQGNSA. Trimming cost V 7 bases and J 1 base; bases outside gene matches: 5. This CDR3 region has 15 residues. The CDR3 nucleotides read TGTGCCAGCACCAGACAGGGGGCGGGCACAGATACGCAGTATTTT. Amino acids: CASTRQGAGTDTQYF.

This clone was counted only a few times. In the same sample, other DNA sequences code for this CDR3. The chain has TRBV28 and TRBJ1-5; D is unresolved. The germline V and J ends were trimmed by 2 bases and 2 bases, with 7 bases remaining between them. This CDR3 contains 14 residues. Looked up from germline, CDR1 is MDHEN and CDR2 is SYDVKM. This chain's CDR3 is CASSLLAGNQPQHF. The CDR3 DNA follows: TGTGCCAGCAGTTTACTGGCGGGCAATCAGCCCCAGCATTTT.

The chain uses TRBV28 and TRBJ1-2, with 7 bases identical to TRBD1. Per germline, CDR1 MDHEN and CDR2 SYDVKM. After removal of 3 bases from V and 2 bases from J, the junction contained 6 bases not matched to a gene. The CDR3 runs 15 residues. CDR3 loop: CASSFRQGKNYGYTF. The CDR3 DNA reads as TGTGCCAGCAGTTTCCGACAGGGAAAAAACTATGGCTACACCTTC.